The 7 T cell receptor beta chains below all came from one sample that was sequenced in a study of cytomegalovirus exposure and HLA in healthy donors. Amplification used 60 Vbeta primers and 13 Jbeta primers. Sequenced by immunoSEQ multiplex PCR; TCRdb stores in-frame clones only, minus some. The sample contains around 150,000 clones, approximately 72% of which appear only once. The material sequenced was PBMCs. Receptor source: a woman aged 55-70 years in good health and CMV-seronegative.

The rearrangement uses TRBV28 and TRBJ2-5, with TRBD1 identical over 12 bases. The CDR3 runs to 15 residues. J was trimmed by 5 bases and V by 3 bases; bases with no gene match: 4. Germline V gene sequence: CDR1 MDHEN, CDR2 SYDVKM. Here the CDR3 DNA reads TGTGCCAGCAGTTTGGGACAGGGGGCTAGGGAGACCCAGTACTTC. Amino acids: CASSLGQGARETQYF.

The genes are TRBV7-3 and TRBJ2-3; no firm D call. This CDR3 spans 14 amino acids. V was trimmed by 4 bases and J by 0 bases, leaving 8 bases between them. The germline V gene has CDR1 SGHTA and CDR2 FQGTGA. CDR3: CASSSGGSTDTQYF. CDR3 coding DNA: TGTGCCAGCAGCTCCGGCGGCAGCACAGATACGCAGTATTTT.

This clone was seen a few times. This chain links TRBV5-1 with TRBJ2-4; a weak D match, TRBD1 (5 bases). V lost 4 bases, J lost 1 base, and 12 bases lay in between. Per the germline V gene, CDR1 is SGHRS and CDR2 is YFSETQ. There are 15 residues in the CDR3. CDR3 sequence: CASSAIGAAKNIQYF. As DNA, the CDR3 is TGCGCCAGCAGCGCGATTGGGGCCGCCAAAAACATTCAGTACTTC. Filled out from reference TRBV5-1 and TRBJ2-4, the complete variable domain reads KAGVTQTPRYLIKTRGQQVTLSCSPISGHRSVSWYQQTPGQGLQFLFEYFSETQRNKGNFPGRFSGRQFSNSRSEMNVSTLELGDSALYLCASSAIGAAKNIQYFGAGTRLSVL.

The chain couples TRBV28 to TRBJ2-3; 8 positions agree with TRBD1. The J segment lost 1 base and the V segment lost 8 bases, leaving 5 bases of the junction unmatched. The CDR3 contains 14 residues. Germline V gene data show CDR1 as MDHEN and CDR2 as SYDVKM. The CDR3 sequence: CASGPGQGTDTQYF. CDR3 nucleotide sequence: TGTGCCAGCGGACCGGGACAGGGCACAGATACGCAGTATTTT.

The chain couples TRBV7-2 to TRBJ2-7, with 9 bases fitting TRBD1. J lost 7 bases, V lost 8 bases, and 12 bases had no gene match. Germline lookup yields CDR1 SGHTA and CDR2 FQGNSA. The CDR3 is made up of 14 amino acids. DNA of the CDR3: TGTGCCAGCGATAGAGGACAGGGGCTGGGGGAGCAGTACTTC. It translates to CASDRGQGLGEQYF.

The CDR3 sequence: CASSRQGTSTDTQYF. The CDR3 DNA sequence: TGCGCCAGCAGCAGACAGGGGACTAGCACAGATACGCAGTATTTT. The chain is built from TRBV4-3 and TRBJ2-3, with 8 positions matching TRBD1. Losses at the gene ends were 5 bases for V and 0 bases for J; bases not matched to a gene: 4. CDR3 length: 15 residues. The germline gives CDR1 LGHNA, CDR2 YSLEER.

The chain's CDR3 is CASSFPGGRENIQYF. CDR3 coding DNA: TGTGCCAGCAGTTTTCCAGGGGGCCGGGAAAACATTCAGTACTTC. The chain carries TRBV6-6 and TRBJ2-4, with TRBD1 identical over 8 bases. Trimming at V came to 4 bases and at J to 5 bases, leaving 7 bases not matched to a gene. Germline CDR1 MNHNY, CDR2 SVGAGI (reference sequence). The CDR3 length is 15 residues.